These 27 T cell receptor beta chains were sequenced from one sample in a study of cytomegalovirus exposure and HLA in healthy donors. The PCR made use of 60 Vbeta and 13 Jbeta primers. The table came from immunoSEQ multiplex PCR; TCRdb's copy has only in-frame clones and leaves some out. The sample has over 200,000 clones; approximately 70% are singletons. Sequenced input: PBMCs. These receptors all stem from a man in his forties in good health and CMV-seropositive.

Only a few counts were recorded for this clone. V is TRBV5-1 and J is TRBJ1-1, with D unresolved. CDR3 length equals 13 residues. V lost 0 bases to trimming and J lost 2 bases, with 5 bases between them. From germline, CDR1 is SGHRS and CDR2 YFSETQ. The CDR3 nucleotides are TGCGCCAGCAGCTTGGATCCTAACACTGAAGCTTTCTTT. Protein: CASSLDPNTEAFF.

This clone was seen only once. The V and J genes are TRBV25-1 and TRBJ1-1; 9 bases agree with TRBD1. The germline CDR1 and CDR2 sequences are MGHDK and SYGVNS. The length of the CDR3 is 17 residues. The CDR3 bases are TGTGCAGTATCCGGGACAGGGAGTCATAACGCGCTCACTGAAGCTTTCTTT. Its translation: CAVSGTGSHNALTEAFF.

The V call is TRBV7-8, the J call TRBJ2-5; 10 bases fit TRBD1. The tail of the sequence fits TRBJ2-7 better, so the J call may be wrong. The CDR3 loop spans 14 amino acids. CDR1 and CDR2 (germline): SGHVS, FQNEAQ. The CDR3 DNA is TGTGCCAGCAGCTTATCGGGACAGGGGTACGAGCAGTACTTC. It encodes CASSLSGQGYEQYF.

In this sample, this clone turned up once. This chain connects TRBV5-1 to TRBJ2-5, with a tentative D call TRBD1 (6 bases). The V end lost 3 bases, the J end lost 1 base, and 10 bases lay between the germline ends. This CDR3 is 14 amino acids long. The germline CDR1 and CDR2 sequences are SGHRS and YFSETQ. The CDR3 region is CASSSTGGQETQYF. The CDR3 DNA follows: TGCGCCAGCAGCTCGACAGGAGGCCAAGAGACCCAGTACTTC. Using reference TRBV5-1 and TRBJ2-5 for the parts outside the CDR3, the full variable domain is KAGVTQTPRYLIKTRGQQVTLSCSPISGHRSVSWYQQTPGQGLQFLFEYFSETQRNKGNFPGRFSGRQFSNSRSEMNVSTLELGDSALYLCASSSTGGQETQYFGPGTRLLVL.

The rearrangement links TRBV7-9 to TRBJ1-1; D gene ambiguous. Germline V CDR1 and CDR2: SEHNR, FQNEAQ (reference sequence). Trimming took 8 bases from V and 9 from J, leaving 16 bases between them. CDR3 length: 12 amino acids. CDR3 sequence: CASLREGVQAFF. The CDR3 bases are TGTGCCAGCCTAAGAGAGGGAGTTCAAGCTTTCTTT.

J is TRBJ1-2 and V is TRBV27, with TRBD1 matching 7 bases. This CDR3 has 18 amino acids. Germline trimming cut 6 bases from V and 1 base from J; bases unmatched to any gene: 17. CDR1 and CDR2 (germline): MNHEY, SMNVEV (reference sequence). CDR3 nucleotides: TGTGCCAGCAGCCCCAGGACACTTGGGGGACAGCTTAACTATGGCTACACCTTC. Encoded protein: CASSPRTLGGQLNYGYTF.

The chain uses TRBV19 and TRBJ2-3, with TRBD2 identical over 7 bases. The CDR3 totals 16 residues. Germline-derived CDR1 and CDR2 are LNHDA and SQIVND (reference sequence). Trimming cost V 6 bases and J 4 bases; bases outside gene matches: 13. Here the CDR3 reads CASSPNTAGVADTQYF. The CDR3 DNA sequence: TGTGCCAGTAGCCCTAACACCGCGGGGGTTGCAGATACGCAGTATTTT.

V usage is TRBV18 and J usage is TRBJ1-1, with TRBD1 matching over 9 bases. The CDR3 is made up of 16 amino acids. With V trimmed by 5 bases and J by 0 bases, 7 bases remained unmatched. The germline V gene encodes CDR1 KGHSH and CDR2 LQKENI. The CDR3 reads CASSVGTGILNTEAFF. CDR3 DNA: TGTGCCAGCTCAGTGGGGACAGGGATCCTGAACACTGAAGCTTTCTTT.

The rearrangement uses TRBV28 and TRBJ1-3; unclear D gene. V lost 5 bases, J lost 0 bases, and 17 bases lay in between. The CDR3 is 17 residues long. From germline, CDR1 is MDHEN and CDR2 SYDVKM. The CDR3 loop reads CASSPPLAGNSGNTIYF. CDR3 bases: TGTGCCAGCAGTCCCCCCCTGGCAGGAAACTCTGGAAACACCATATATTTT.

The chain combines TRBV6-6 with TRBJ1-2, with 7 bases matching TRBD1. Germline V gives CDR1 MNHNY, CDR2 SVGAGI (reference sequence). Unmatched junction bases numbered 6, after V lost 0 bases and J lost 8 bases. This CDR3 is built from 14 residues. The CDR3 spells CASSYSGQEVGYTF. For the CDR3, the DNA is TGTGCCAGCAGTTACTCCGGACAGGAAGTCGGCTACACCTTC.

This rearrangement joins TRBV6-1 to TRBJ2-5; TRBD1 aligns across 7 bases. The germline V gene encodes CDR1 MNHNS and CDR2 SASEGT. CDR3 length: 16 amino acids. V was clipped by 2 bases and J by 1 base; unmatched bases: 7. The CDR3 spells CASSEKTGVGQETQYF. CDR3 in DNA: TGTGCCAGCAGTGAAAAAACAGGGGTTGGCCAAGAGACCCAGTACTTC.

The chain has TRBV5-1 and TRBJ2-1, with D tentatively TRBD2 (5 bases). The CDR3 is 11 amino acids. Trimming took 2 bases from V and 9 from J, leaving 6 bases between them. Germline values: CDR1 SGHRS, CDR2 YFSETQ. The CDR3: CASSFGGEQFF. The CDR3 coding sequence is TGCGCCAGCAGCTTCGGAGGTGAGCAGTTCTTC.

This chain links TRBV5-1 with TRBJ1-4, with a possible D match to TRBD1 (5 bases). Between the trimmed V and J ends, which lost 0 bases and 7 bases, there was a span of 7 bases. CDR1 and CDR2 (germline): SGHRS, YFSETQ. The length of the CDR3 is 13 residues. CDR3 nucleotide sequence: TGCGCCAGCAGCTTGGAGACAGCTGAAAAACTGTTTTTT. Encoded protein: CASSLETAEKLFF. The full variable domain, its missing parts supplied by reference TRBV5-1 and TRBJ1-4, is KAGVTQTPRYLIKTRGQQVTLSCSPISGHRSVSWYQQTPGQGLQFLFEYFSETQRNKGNFPGRFSGRQFSNSRSEMNVSTLELGDSALYLCASSLETAEKLFFGSGTQLSVL.

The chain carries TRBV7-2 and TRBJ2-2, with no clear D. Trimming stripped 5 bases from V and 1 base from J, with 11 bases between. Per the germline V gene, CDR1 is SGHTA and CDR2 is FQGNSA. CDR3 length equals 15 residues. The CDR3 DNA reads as TGTGCCAGCAGCCGATCCAGTGAGAACACCGGGGAGCTGTTTTTT. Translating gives CASSRSSENTGELFF.

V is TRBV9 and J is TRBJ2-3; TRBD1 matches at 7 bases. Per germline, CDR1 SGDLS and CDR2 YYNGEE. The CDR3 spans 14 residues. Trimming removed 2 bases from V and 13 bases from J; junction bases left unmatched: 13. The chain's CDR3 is CASSVQDRSWPEYF. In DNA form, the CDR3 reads TGTGCCAGCAGCGTCCAGGACAGGTCTTGGCCCGAGTATTTT.

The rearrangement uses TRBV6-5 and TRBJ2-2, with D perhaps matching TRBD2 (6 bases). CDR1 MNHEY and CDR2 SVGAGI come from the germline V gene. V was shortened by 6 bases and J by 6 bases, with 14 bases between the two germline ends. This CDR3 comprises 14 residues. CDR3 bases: TGTGCCAGCAGGCAGCCGACGGGGGCCGGGGAGCTGTTTTTT. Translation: CASRQPTGAGELFF.

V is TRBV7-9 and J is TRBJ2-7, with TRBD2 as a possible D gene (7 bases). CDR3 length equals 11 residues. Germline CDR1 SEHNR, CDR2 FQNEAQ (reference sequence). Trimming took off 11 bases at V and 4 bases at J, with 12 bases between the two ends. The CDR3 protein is CAGGRGYEQYF. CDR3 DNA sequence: TGTGCCGGAGGGAGGGGGTACGAGCAGTACTTC.

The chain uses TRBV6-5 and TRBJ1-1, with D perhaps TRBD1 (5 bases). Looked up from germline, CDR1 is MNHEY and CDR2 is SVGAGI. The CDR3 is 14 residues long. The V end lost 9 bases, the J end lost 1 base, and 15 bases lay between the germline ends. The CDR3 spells CASNPSTGNTEAFF. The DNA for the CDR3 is TGTGCCAGTAACCCGAGCACAGGGAACACTGAAGCTTTCTTT.

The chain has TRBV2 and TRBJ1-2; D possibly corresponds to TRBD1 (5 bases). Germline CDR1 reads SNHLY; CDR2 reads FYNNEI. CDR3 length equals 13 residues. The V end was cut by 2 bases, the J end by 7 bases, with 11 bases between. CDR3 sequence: CASSERGPGGYTF. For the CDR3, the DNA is TGTGCCAGCAGTGAAAGGGGCCCGGGTGGCTACACCTTC.

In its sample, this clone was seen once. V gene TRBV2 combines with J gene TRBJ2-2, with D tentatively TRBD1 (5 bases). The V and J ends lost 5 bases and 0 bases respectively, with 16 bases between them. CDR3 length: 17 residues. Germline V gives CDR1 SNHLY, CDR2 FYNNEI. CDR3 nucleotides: TGTGCCAGCAGTACCCGACAGCCCTCAACGAACACCGGGGAGCTGTTTTTT. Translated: CASSTRQPSTNTGELFF.

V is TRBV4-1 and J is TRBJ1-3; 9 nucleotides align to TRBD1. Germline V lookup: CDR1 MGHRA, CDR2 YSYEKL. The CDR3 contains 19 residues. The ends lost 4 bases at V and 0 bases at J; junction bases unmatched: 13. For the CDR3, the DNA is TGCGCCAGCAGCCCAACAACCGGGACAGGGTCTCCCTCTGGAAACACCATATATTTT. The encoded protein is CASSPTTGTGSPSGNTIYF.

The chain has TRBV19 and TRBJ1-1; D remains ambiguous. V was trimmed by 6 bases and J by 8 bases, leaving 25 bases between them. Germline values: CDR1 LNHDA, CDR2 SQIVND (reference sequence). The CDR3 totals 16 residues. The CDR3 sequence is CASSSSLDHRPTEAFF. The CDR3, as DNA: TGTGCCAGTAGCTCTAGCCTCGACCACCGACCAACCGAAGCTTTCTTT.

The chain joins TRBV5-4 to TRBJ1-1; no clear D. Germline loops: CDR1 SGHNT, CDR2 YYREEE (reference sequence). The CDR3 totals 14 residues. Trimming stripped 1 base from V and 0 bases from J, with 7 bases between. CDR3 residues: CASSLTPVNTEAFF. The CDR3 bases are TGTGCCAGCAGCTTGACACCTGTGAACACTGAAGCTTTCTTT.

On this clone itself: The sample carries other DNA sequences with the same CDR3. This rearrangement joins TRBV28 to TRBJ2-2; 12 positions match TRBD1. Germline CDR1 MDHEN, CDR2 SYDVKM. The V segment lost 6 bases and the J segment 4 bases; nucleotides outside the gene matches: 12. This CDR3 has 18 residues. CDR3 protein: CASSFEGQGAVVTGELFF. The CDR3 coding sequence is TGTGCCAGCAGCTTCGAGGGACAGGGGGCTGTCGTCACCGGGGAGCTGTTTTTT.

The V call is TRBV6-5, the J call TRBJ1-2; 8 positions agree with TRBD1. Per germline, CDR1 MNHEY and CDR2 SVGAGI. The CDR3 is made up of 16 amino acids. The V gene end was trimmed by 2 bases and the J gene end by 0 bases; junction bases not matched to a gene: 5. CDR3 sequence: CASSYGPRGPNYGYTF. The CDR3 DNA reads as TGTGCCAGCAGTTACGGGCCCAGGGGGCCTAACTATGGCTACACCTTC.

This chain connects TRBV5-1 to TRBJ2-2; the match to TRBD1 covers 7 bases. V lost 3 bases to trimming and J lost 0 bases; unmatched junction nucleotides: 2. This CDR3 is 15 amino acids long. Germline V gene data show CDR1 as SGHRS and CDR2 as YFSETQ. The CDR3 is CASSSGQANTGELFF. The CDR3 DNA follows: TGCGCCAGCAGCTCTGGACAGGCGAACACCGGGGAGCTGTTTTTT. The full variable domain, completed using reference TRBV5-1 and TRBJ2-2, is KAGVTQTPRYLIKTRGQQVTLSCSPISGHRSVSWYQQTPGQGLQFLFEYFSETQRNKGNFPGRFSGRQFSNSRSEMNVSTLELGDSALYLCASSSGQANTGELFFGEGSRLTVL.

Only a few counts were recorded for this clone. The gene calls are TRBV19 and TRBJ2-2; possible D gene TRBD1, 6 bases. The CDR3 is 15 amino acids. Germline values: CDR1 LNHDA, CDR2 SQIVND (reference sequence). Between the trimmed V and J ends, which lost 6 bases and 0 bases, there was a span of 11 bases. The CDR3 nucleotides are TGTGCCAGTAGGTCCGGGACATCGAACACCGGGGAGCTGTTTTTT. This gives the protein CASRSGTSNTGELFF.